Presented here are 31 T cell receptor beta chains from one specimen sequenced in a study of T cells expressing NK-cell markers. Using the 5' RACE reads, TCRdb records one entry per CDR3 protein without DNA. This table holds some 340,000 distinct CDR3 sequences. Sequenced material: blood T cells: a sorted CD56 or NKG2C T cell subset, CD4+ or CD8+ T cells, or bulk PBMC T cells (not recorded which). The origin of the receptors is a man aged 18-70 years in good health.

J is TRBJ2-7 and V is TRBV12-3 or TRBV12-4; TCRdb designates TRBD2, a call that cannot be tested without DNA. The CDR3 contains 18 residues. CDR3 region: CASSTTGLAGHRTYEQYF.

This chain uses TRBV6-5 with TRBJ2-2. The CDR3 runs 17 residues. In germline, CDR1 is MNHEY, CDR2 SVGAGI. This chain's CDR3 is CASSYSGESVRAGELFF.

The CDR3 loop reads CASRKGQGVEYEQFF. The rearrangement links TRBV19 to TRBJ2-1; TCRdb proposes TRBD1, but this gene call is untestable without DNA. Germline V CDR1 and CDR2: LNHDA, SQIVND (reference sequence). The CDR3 runs 15 residues.

This chain uses TRBV11-2 with TRBJ2-3; TCRdb selects TRBD2, and the lack of DNA leaves this call unchecked. CDR3 length: 15 amino acids. CDR1 is SGHAT, CDR2 FQNNGV, per germline. CDR3 amino acids: CASSFLAGVGDTQYF.

The genes are TRBV20-1 and TRBJ2-5; the D call from TCRdb, TRBD2, cannot be confirmed without DNA. CDR1 and CDR2 from the germline V gene are DFQATT and SNEGSKA (reference sequence). The CDR3 loop spans 14 amino acids. The CDR3 sequence is CSAGSAGGGETQYF.

The chain uses TRBV19 and TRBJ2-1; the D gene TCRdb calls, TRBD2, cannot be checked with no DNA. Germline CDR1 LNHDA, CDR2 SQIVND (reference sequence). The CDR3 covers 12 residues. The CDR3 reads CASSSQRAGQFF.

The chain has TRBV6-1 and TRBJ1-2; TCRdb calls TRBD1, which cannot be checked without DNA. The CDR3 contains 14 residues. CDR1 and CDR2 (germline): MNHNS, SASEGT. CDR3 sequence reads: CASRARQGGYGYTF.

The rearrangement links TRBV27 to TRBJ2-7; the D call of TRBD1 rests on TCRdb alone, since no DNA is present to check it. The CDR3 is made up of 13 amino acids. Germline values: CDR1 MNHEY, CDR2 SMNVEV (reference sequence). The chain's CDR3 is CASPRGNYYEQYF.

The chain recombines TRBV2 with TRBJ1-5; TCRdb picks TRBD1, but there is no DNA to check that call. The germline V gene encodes CDR1 SNHLY and CDR2 FYNNEI. The CDR3 runs to 14 residues. This chain's CDR3 is CASNKDRGRQPQHF.

The CDR3: CASVKRDRRTSGANVLTF. The rearrangement links TRBV11-1 to TRBJ2-6; the D call of TRBD1 rests on TCRdb alone, since no DNA is present to check it. This CDR3 is 18 amino acids long. Germline CDR1 reads SGHAT; CDR2 reads FQDESV (reference sequence). Using reference TRBV11-1 and TRBJ2-6 for the parts outside the CDR3, the full variable domain is EAEVAQSPRYKITEKSQAVAFWCDPISGHATLYWYRQILGQGPELLVQFQDESVVDDSQLPKDRFSAERLKGVDSTLKIQPAELGDSAMYLCASVKRDRRTSGANVLTFGAGSRLTVL.

V is TRBV20-1 and J is TRBJ1-2; TCRdb outputs TRBD1, but without DNA this stays unchecked. The CDR3 spans 14 residues. Germline values: CDR1 DFQATT, CDR2 SNEGSKA (reference sequence). The CDR3 reads CSADRTGHNYGYTF.

The chain recombines TRBV6-1 with TRBJ2-2; TCRdb gives TRBD1 as the D gene, but with no DNA this cannot be confirmed. The V gene's germline CDR1 is MNHNS and CDR2 SASEGT. The CDR3 contains 15 residues. The CDR3 here is CASRDTRLNTGELFF.

V is TRBV7-2 and J is TRBJ2-4; TCRdb indicates TRBD2, and absent DNA this call remains unverified. The CDR3 spans 16 residues. Germline V gives CDR1 SGHTA, CDR2 FQGNSA. CDR3 loop: CASSSPSGAAGNIQYF.

V usage is TRBV7-9 and J usage is TRBJ2-5; TCRdb returns TRBD2, unconfirmable since there is no DNA. Germline V gene data show CDR1 as SEHNR and CDR2 as FQNEAQ (reference sequence). CDR3 length: 15 residues. CDR3 in amino acids: CASSDRGRTAETQYF.

The rearrangement links TRBV20-1 to TRBJ2-7; the TCRdb call, TRBD1, lacks DNA for checking. The germline gives CDR1 DFQATT, CDR2 SNEGSKA (reference sequence). The CDR3 is 15 residues long. CDR3 amino acids: CSARARDRGGYEQYF.

This chain connects TRBV7-7 to TRBJ2-3; TCRdb names TRBD1, which stays unverified in the absence of DNA. CDR3 length equals 14 residues. Germline V gene lookup returns CDR1 SSHAT and CDR2 FNYEAQ (reference sequence). Here the CDR3 reads CASSTHPGTDTQYF. The entire variable domain, with the rest obtained from reference TRBV7-7 and TRBJ2-3, is as follows: GAGVSQSPRYKVTKRGQDVTLRCDPISSHATLYWYQQALGQGPEFLTYFNYEAQPDKSGLPSDRFSAERPEGSISTLTIQRTEQRDSAMYRCASSTHPGTDTQYFGPGTRLTVL.

The chain couples TRBV12-5 to TRBJ2-4; there is no DNA to check the TCRdb D call of TRBD1. Germline lookup yields CDR1 LGHNT and CDR2 FRNRAP. This CDR3 contains 14 residues. The chain's CDR3 is CASSRAGGTDIQYF.

The rearrangement uses TRBV9 and TRBJ2-3; the D call from TCRdb, TRBD1, cannot be confirmed without DNA. The germline V gene has CDR1 SGDLS and CDR2 YYNGEE. The CDR3 has 16 amino acids. The CDR3 spells CASSGGAGQPTDTQYF. The complete variable domain, with remaining parts taken from reference TRBV9 and TRBJ2-3, reads DSGVTQTPKHLITATGQRVTLRCSPRSGDLSVYWYQQSLDQGLQFLIQYYNGEERAKGNILERFSAQQFPDLHSELNLSSLELGDSALYFCASSGGAGQPTDTQYFGPGTRLTVL.

This chain uses TRBV28 with TRBJ2-2; TCRdb indicates TRBD2, and absent DNA this call remains unverified. The CDR3 loop spans 14 amino acids. From germline, CDR1 is MDHEN and CDR2 SYDVKM. CDR3 sequence: CASRSSPWPGELFF.

V gene TRBV3-1 combines with J gene TRBJ2-5. This CDR3 has 13 residues. The V gene's germline CDR1 is LGHDT and CDR2 YNNKEL (reference sequence). CDR3 amino acids: CASSGGDQETQYF.

The chain links TRBV27 to TRBJ2-2. CDR1 and CDR2 from the germline V gene are MNHEY and SMNVEV (reference sequence). This CDR3 comprises 13 residues. The CDR3 here is CASSLMDTGELFF.

J is TRBJ1-5 and V is TRBV25-1; TCRdb picks TRBD1, but there is no DNA to check that call. The CDR3 is 13 residues long. Germline V CDR1 and CDR2: MGHDK, SYGVNS. The CDR3 sequence: CASRGGSNQPQHF.

The chain employs TRBV29-1 and TRBJ2-1; the TCRdb D gene call, TRBD2, has no DNA to confirm it. This CDR3 spans 14 amino acids. Germline V gene sequence: CDR1 SQVTM, CDR2 ANQGSEA. The CDR3 sequence is CSVGASDGLDEQFF.

This chain joins TRBV5-1 and TRBJ1-1. The germline CDR1 and CDR2 sequences are SGHRS and YFSETQ. The CDR3 spans 14 residues. CDR3 in amino acids: CASRLLVIDTEAFF.

The CDR3: CASSSTGTGQEKLFF. V usage is TRBV5-1 and J usage is TRBJ1-4; the D call from TCRdb, TRBD1, cannot be confirmed without DNA. Per the germline V gene, CDR1 is SGHRS and CDR2 is YFSETQ. There are 15 residues in the CDR3. The variable domain in full, completed from reference TRBV5-1 and TRBJ1-4, reads KAGVTQTPRYLIKTRGQQVTLSCSPISGHRSVSWYQQTPGQGLQFLFEYFSETQRNKGNFPGRFSGRQFSNSRSEMNVSTLELGDSALYLCASSSTGTGQEKLFFGSGTQLSVL.

The chain recombines TRBV28 with TRBJ2-7. The germline gives CDR1 MDHEN, CDR2 SYDVKM. CDR3 length: 13 amino acids. The CDR3 region is CASSSHRTYEQYF.

The chain joins TRBV7-6 to TRBJ2-3; TCRdb designates TRBD2, a call that cannot be tested without DNA. Germline-derived CDR1 and CDR2 are SGHVS and FNYEAQ. The CDR3 covers 14 residues. The CDR3 protein is CASSLEASGGTQYF.

The gene calls are TRBV2 and TRBJ2-7. This CDR3 has 14 amino acids. Germline V lookup: CDR1 SNHLY, CDR2 FYNNEI. This chain's CDR3 is CASGEKLTSYEQYF.

This chain uses TRBV7-2 with TRBJ2-7; TCRdb's assignment of TRBD2 cannot be checked, as there is no DNA. CDR1 and CDR2 (germline): SGHTA, FQGNSA. The length of the CDR3 is 15 residues. This chain's CDR3 is CASSLRLAGAYEQYF.

The chain carries TRBV20-1 and TRBJ2-5; checking the TCRdb D call of TRBD1 is not possible without DNA. The germline CDR1 and CDR2 sequences are DFQATT and SNEGSKA (reference sequence). CDR3 size: 14 residues. Here the CDR3 reads CSAIMTGNQETQYF.

Here the CDR3 reads CASSLNGQGGQETQYF. The V call is TRBV7-9, the J call TRBJ2-5; TCRdb designates TRBD1, a call that cannot be tested without DNA. This CDR3 spans 16 amino acids. The germline gives CDR1 SEHNR, CDR2 FQNEAQ (reference sequence).